This T cell receptor (beta chain) was captured by sequencing in a study of blood T cell repertoires in COVID-19. Turning to the study itself: Samples taken during acute and convalescent COVID-19 were collected in the United States, Italy and Spain. Sources were T cells, B-cell-depleted T cells, or PBMCs; the material itself was cDNA or gDNA.

Methods used by the authors: Estimates of nucleated cell counts were drawn from the amplification of reference gene primers. TCRdb keeps only in-frame clones here, not all; method: immunoSEQ multiplex PCR. V and J calls and clone size are copied from that table; D and trimming were computed from the DNA. The top ten hold 2% to 2.5% of the sample, which has about 270,000 clones, 89% seen once. The clonotype was recovered from a man aged 45-60 years with acute or convalescent COVID-19. The sample consisted of peripheral blood.

In nucleotides, the CDR3 is TGCGCCAGCAAACCGCGGGGTCCATCCTACGAGCAGTACTTC. Translated: CASKPRGPSYEQYF. The chain uses TRBV5-1 and TRBJ2-7, with a weak D call TRBD2 (6 bases). Trimming stripped 6 bases from V and 1 base from J, with 14 bases between. The CDR3 consists of 14 residues. The germline CDR1 and CDR2 sequences are SGHRS and YFSETQ. Variable domain in full (rest from reference TRBV5-1 and TRBJ2-7): KAGVTQTPRYLIKTRGQQVTLSCSPISGHRSVSWYQQTPGQGLQFLFEYFSETQRNKGNFPGRFSGRQFSNSRSEMNVSTLELGDSALYLCASKPRGPSYEQYFGPGTRLTVT.